The T cell receptor beta chain under discussion was sequenced for a study of T cells in Graves' hyperthyroidism and ophthalmopathy. Overall study: Peripheral blood collection took place at initial diagnosis, before any treatment.

The CDR3 is 16 residues long. V lost 3 bases and J lost 7, with 22 bases in between. Germline V lookup: CDR1 WSHSY, CDR2 SAAADI. TCR beta CDR3 region amplification was performed from RNA transcripts. First-round RT-PCR with HTBI primers amplified the TCR CDR3 region. TCRdb itself ran the multiplex PCR reads through MiXCR, one entry per CDR3 protein. The sample has approximately 210,000 distinct CDR3 sequences, 17% seen once. Hyperthyroidism had been newly diagnosed in patients aged 18 to 65, and its duration was under 2 months. Patients showing uncontrolled infection, other autoimmune disease, pregnancy or lactation were ineligible. This clonotype was recorded at least ten times.

This sequence was found in a man aged 45-65 years with Graves' hyperthyroidism. The chain couples TRBV10-2 to TRBJ2-7, with D perhaps assigned TRBD1 or TRBD2 (6 bases each). The sample taken for sequencing was blood. The CDR3 DNA sequence: TGCGCCAGCAGTGATCCCCGGAGGCGGGAAAGGGGGGAGCAGTACTTC. Residues: CASSDPRRRERGEQYF.